The 16 T cell receptor beta chains below were found in one sample sequenced in a study of cytomegalovirus exposure and HLA in healthy donors. The repertoire was sequenced with immunoSEQ multiplex PCR; TCRdb's copy has only in-frame clones and lacks some. The sample contains about 280,000 clones, roughly 88% of which appear only once. Sequencing was performed on PBMCs. The receptors were gathered from a woman between 18 and 29 years old in good health and CMV-seronegative.

The chain uses TRBV6-5 and TRBJ1-2; possible D gene TRBD1, 5 bases. Germline values: CDR1 MNHEY, CDR2 SVGAGI. The CDR3 is 13 residues long. Trimming left V 0 bases short and J 7 bases short, with 9 bases between. CDR3 amino acids: CASSYSRGSGYTF. The CDR3 bases are TGTGCCAGCAGTTACTCAAGGGGCTCTGGCTACACCTTC.

The V call is TRBV5-4, the J call TRBJ1-1; TRBD1 matches at 8 bases. Per germline, CDR1 SGHNT and CDR2 YYREEE (reference sequence). The trim removed 4 bases at V and 5 bases at J, leaving 7 bases unmatched. CDR3 length equals 14 residues. The CDR3 here is CASSPGQEKTEAFF. CDR3 nucleotides: TGTGCCAGCAGCCCGGGACAGGAGAAGACTGAAGCTTTCTTT.

V usage is TRBV7-8 and J usage is TRBJ2-5; 8 positions agree with TRBD2. This CDR3 has 18 residues. V lost 4 bases and J lost 7; bases outside the gene matches: 20. The germline gives CDR1 SGHVS, CDR2 FQNEAQ. This CDR3 is CASSSRVAGRTFLGTQYF. The CDR3 coding sequence is TGTGCCAGCAGCTCCAGGGTAGCGGGACGAACCTTTTTGGGGACCCAGTACTTC.

V gene TRBV27 combines with J gene TRBJ2-1; 10 positions agree with TRBD2. V shed 4 bases, J shed 4 bases, and the junction held 4 bases outside the gene matches. This CDR3 spans 15 amino acids. CDR1 and CDR2 (germline): MNHEY, SMNVEV (reference sequence). For the CDR3, the DNA is TGTGCCAGCAGTTCAGGACTAGCGGCATACAATGAGCAGTTCTTC. This sequence encodes CASSSGLAAYNEQFF.

This clone was detected only once. V gene TRBV19 combines with J gene TRBJ2-7, with TRBD2 identical over 7 bases. The CDR3 is 13 amino acids. V dropped 1 base and J dropped 10; count of bases not matched to a gene: 7. The germline CDR1 and CDR2 sequences are LNHDA and SQIVND (reference sequence). The CDR3 reads CASSIASGEKQYF. The DNA of the CDR3 is TGTGCCAGTAGTATAGCCAGCGGGGAGAAACAGTACTTC.

The rearrangement joins TRBV28 to TRBJ2-7, with 8 bases aligning to TRBD1. This CDR3 region has 15 residues. The V gene's germline CDR1 is MDHEN and CDR2 SYDVKM. With 8 bases clipped from V and 5 bases from J, the junction kept 14 bases outside the gene matches. The CDR3 loop reads CASRHPRTGIHEQYF. The CDR3 DNA reads TGTGCCAGCCGACACCCCCGGACAGGGATCCACGAGCAGTACTTC.

The V and J genes are TRBV28 and TRBJ2-3, with 11 bases fitting TRBD2. The J segment lost 4 bases and the V segment lost 6 bases, leaving 6 bases of the junction unmatched. CDR3 length: 15 amino acids. The germline V gene has CDR1 MDHEN and CDR2 SYDVKM. The CDR3 DNA follows: TGTGCCAGCAGCCTAACTAGCGGGAGCGCAGATACGCAGTATTTT. Its protein product is CASSLTSGSADTQYF.

The rearrangement joins TRBV15 to TRBJ2-3, with D perhaps matching TRBD2 (5 bases). CDR3 size: 16 residues. The ends were cut back, 0 bases at V and 3 bases at J, with 13 bases in the middle. Germline V gene data show CDR1 as LNHNV and CDR2 as YYDKDF (reference sequence). CDR3 loop: CATSRDLASRTDTQYF. CDR3 coding DNA: TGTGCCACCAGCAGAGATTTGGCTAGCAGGACAGATACGCAGTATTTT.

This clone has just one count. The chain recombines TRBV6-1 with TRBJ2-3, with 12 positions matching TRBD2. The junction had 1 base not matched to a gene; V was cut back by 2 bases and J by 1 base. The CDR3 runs 16 residues. CDR1 MNHNS and CDR2 SASEGT come from the germline V gene. The CDR3 DNA is TGTGCCAGCAGTGAAAGACTAGCGGGAGGCACAGATACGCAGTATTTT. Amino acids: CASSERLAGGTDTQYF.

The gene calls are TRBV9 and TRBJ2-1; D is unclear. The CDR3 has 12 residues. Germline V gene data show CDR1 as SGDLS and CDR2 as YYNGEE. V was shortened by 2 bases and J by 11 bases, with 11 bases between the two germline ends. The CDR3: CASSVGGRKQFF. As DNA, the CDR3 is TGTGCCAGCAGCGTTGGCGGTAGGAAGCAGTTCTTC.

The chain links TRBV19 to TRBJ2-7; 10 positions match TRBD2. V was pared by 4 bases and J by 9 bases, with 9 bases of the junction left unmatched. Germline CDR1 is LNHDA and CDR2 is SQIVND (reference sequence). The CDR3 is made up of 14 amino acids. The CDR3 loop is CASSNLAGAFGQYF. The CDR3 coding sequence is TGTGCCAGTAGTAACCTAGCGGGAGCTTTTGGGCAGTACTTC. The full variable domain, in which reference TRBV19 and TRBJ2-7 provide the parts outside the CDR3, is DGGITQSPKYLFRKEGQNVTLSCEQNLNHDAMYWYRQDPGQGLRLIYYSQIVNDFQKGDIAEGYSVSREKKESFPLTVTSAQKNPTAFYLCASSNLAGAFGQYFGPGTRLTVT.

DNA for the CDR3: TGTGCCAGCAGCTCCTACAGGGGAGCGAGCACAGATACGCAGTATTTT. Its translation: CASSSYRGASTDTQYF. The chain is built from TRBV7-2 and TRBJ2-3; 7 bases are shared with TRBD1. V lost 4 bases to trimming and J lost 0 bases; unmatched junction nucleotides: 7. This CDR3 spans 16 amino acids. The germline V gene encodes CDR1 SGHTA and CDR2 FQGNSA.

The chain combines TRBV20-1 with TRBJ1-1; D call uncertain. The germline gives CDR1 DFQATT, CDR2 SNEGSKA (reference sequence). This CDR3 region has 10 residues. V gave up 6 bases and J gave up 10 bases, with 12 bases separating them. This CDR3 is CSAKTLGAFF. CDR3 nucleotides: TGCAGTGCGAAGACACTGGGAGCTTTCTTT.

The chain links TRBV6-1 to TRBJ2-1, with 7 bases identical to TRBD2. V shed 7 bases, J shed 7 bases, and the junction held 10 bases outside the gene matches. The germline CDR1 and CDR2 sequences are MNHNS and SASEGT. This CDR3 spans 14 amino acids. This chain's CDR3 is CASTPGLEVNEQFF. The CDR3 nucleotides read TGTGCCAGCACCCCAGGACTAGAGGTGAATGAGCAGTTCTTC.

This clone is a singleton in its sample. The chain employs TRBV9 and TRBJ1-3; 8 positions agree with TRBD1. The J segment lost 2 bases and the V segment lost 4 bases, leaving 5 bases of the junction unmatched. CDR1 is SGDLS, CDR2 YYNGEE, per germline. The CDR3 is 15 residues long. Here the CDR3 DNA reads TGTGCCAGCAGCCCTCTACAGGGGGCTGGAAACACCATATATTTT. It codes for CASSPLQGAGNTIYF.

The table lists this clone with a count of one. The chain couples TRBV7-6 to TRBJ2-1, with D possibly matching TRBD1 (6 bases). CDR1 is SGHVS, CDR2 FNYEAQ, per germline. V was cut by 3 bases and J by 10 bases, with 13 bases left in between. This CDR3 has 13 amino acids. CDR3 in DNA: TGTGCCAGCAGCTTGGGGGCTACGGCGGAGCAGTTCTTC. Protein product: CASSLGATAEQFF.